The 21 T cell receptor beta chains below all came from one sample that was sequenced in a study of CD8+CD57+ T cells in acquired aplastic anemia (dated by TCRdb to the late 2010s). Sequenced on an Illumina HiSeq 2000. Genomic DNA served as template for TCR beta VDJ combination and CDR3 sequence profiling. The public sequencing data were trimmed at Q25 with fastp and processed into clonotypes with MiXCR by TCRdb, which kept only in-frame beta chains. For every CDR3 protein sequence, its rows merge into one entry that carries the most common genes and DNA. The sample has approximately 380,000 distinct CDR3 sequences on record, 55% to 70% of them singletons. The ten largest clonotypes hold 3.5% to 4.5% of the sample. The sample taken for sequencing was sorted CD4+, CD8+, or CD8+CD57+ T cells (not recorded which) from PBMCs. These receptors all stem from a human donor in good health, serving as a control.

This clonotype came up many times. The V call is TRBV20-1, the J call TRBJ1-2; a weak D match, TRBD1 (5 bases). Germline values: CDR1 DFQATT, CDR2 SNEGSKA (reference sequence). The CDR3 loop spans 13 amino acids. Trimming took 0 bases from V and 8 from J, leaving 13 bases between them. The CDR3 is CSARDERGGGYTF. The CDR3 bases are TGCAGTGCTAGAGATGAGAGGGGTGGGGGCTACACCTTC.

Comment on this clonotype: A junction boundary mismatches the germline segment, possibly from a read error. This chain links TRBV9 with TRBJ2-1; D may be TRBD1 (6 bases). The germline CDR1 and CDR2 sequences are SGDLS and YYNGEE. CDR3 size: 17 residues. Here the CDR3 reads CASSKHRDASSYNEQSF. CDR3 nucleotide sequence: TGTGCCAGCAGCAAACACAGGGATGCGAGCTCCTACAATGAGCAGTCCTTC.

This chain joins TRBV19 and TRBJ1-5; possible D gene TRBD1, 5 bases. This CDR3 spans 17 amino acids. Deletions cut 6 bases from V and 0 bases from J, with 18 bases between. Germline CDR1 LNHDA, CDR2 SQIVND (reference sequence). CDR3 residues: CASSKGQGGYSNQPQHF. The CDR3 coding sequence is TGTGCCAGTAGCAAAGGTCAGGGTGGTTATAGCAATCAGCCCCAGCATTTT.

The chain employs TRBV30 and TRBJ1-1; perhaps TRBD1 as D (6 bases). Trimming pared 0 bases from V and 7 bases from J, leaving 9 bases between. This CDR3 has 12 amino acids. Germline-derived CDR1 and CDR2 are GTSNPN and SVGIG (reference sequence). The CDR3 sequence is CAWSVRGVEAFF. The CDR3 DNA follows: TGTGCCTGGAGTGTAAGGGGGGTTGAAGCTTTCTTT.

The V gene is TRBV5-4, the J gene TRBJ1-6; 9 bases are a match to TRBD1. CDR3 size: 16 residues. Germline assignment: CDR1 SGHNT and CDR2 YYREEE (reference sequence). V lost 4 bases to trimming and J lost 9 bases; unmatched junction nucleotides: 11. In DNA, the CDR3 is TGTGCCAGCAGCGTACGGACAGGGGCGCAAAGTTCACCCCTCCACTTT. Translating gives CASSVRTGAQSSPLHF.

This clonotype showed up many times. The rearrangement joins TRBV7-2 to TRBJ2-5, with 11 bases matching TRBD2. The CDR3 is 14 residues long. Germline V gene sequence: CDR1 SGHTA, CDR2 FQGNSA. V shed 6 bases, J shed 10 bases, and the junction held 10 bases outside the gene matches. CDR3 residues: CASSFSGGAGNQYF. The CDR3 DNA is TGTGCCAGCAGTTTTAGCGGGGGGGCCGGAAACCAGTACTTC.

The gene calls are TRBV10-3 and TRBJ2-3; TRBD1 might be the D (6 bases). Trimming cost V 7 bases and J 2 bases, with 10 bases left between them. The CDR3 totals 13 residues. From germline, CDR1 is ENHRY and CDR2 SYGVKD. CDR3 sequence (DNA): TGTGCCATCATGAAGGGGGACACAGATACGCAGTATTTT. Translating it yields CAIMKGDTDTQYF.

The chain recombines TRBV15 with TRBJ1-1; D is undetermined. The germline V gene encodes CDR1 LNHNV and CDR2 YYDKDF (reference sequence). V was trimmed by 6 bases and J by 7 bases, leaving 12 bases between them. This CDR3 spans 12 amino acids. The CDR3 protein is CATSRGYNEAFF. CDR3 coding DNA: TGTGCCACCAGTCGAGGTTACAATGAAGCTTTCTTT.

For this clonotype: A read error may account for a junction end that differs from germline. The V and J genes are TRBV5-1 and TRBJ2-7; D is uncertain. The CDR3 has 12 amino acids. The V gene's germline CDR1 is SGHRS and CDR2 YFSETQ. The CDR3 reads CASSQRRREQYF. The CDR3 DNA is TGTGCCAGCAGCCAACGTAGGCGAGAGCAGTACTTC.

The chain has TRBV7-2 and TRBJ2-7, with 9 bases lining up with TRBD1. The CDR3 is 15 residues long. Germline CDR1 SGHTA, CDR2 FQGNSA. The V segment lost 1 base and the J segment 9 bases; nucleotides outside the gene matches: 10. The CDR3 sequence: CASSLDPEQGAAQYF. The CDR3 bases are TGTGCCAGCAGCTTAGACCCGGAACAGGGGGCGGCGCAGTACTTC.

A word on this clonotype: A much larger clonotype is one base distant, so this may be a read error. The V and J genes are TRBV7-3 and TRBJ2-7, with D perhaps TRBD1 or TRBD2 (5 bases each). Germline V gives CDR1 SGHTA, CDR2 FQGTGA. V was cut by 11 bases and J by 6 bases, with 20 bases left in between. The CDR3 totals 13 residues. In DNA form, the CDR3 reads TGTGCCTCCCAGAGGGGCAGGGCCTGCGAGCAGTACTTC. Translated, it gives CASQRGRACEQYF.

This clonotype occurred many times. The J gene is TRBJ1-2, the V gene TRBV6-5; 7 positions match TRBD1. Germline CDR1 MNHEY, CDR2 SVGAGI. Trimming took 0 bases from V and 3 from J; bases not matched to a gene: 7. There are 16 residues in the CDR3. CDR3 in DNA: TGTGCCAGCAGTTACTCTCCACTCAGGGGGGACTATGGCTACACCTTC. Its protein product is CASSYSPLRGDYGYTF.

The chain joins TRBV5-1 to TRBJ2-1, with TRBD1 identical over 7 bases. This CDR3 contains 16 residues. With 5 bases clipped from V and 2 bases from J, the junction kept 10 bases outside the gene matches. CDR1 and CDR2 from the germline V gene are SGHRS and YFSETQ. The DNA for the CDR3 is TGCGCCAGCAGTTGGCGGACAGGAAACACCTACAATGAGCAGTTCTTC. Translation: CASSWRTGNTYNEQFF.

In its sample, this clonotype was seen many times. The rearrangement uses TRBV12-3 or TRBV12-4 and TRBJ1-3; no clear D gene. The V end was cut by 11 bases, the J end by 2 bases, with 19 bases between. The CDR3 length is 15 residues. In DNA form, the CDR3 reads TGTGCCTCTGGGTTAGACACGCACACTGGAAACACCATATATTTT. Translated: CASGLDTHTGNTIYF.

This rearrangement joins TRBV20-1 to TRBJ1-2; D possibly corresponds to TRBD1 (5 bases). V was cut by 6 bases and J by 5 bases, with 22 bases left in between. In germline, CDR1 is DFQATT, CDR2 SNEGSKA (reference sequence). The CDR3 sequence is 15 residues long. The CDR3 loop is CSASLGVLGRYGYTF. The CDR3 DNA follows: TGCAGTGCAAGTCTTGGGGTTCTGGGGCGTTATGGCTACACCTTC.

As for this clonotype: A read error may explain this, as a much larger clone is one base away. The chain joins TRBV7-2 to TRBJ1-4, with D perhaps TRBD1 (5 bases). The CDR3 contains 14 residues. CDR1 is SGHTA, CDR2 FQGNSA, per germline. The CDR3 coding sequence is TGTGCCAGCAGCCAGGGTTATGCTAATGAAAAACTGTCTTTT. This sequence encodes CASSQGYANEKLSF.

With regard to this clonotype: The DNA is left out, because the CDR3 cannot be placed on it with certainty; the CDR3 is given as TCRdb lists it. CDR3 loop: CASSFYICSAALLAGGYNEQFF. This chain links TRBV12-3 or TRBV12-4 with TRBJ2-1; the DNA was not used to check the table's D call, TRBD2. The CDR3 is 22 residues long, counting both termini.

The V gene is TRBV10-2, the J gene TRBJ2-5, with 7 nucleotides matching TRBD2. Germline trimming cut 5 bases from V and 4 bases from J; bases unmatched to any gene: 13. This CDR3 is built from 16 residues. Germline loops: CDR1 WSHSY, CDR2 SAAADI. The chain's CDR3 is CASSSVRSGNGETQYF. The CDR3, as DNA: TGCGCCAGCAGTAGTGTCCGCAGCGGGAACGGAGAGACCCAGTACTTC.

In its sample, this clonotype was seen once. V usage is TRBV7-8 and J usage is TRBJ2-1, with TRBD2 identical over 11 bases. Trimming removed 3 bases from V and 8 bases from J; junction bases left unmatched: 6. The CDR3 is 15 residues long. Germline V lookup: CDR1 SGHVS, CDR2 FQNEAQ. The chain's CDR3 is CASSLLAGGLDEQFF. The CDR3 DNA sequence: TGTGCCAGCAGCTTGCTAGCGGGAGGCTTAGATGAGCAGTTCTTC.

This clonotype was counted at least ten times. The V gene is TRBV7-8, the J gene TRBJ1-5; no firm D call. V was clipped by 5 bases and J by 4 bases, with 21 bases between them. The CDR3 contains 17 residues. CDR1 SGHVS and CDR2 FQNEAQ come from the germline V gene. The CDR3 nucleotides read TGTGCCAGCAGCAAAAACCTCCGGGAGGCCAGGAATCAGCCCCAGCATTTT. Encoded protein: CASSKNLREARNQPQHF.

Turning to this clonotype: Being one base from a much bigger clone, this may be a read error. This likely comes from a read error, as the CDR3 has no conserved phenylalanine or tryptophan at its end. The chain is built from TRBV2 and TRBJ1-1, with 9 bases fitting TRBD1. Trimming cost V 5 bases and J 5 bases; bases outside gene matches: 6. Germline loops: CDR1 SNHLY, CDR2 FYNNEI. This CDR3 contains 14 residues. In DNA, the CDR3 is TGTGCCAGCAGTTCACAGGGGGCAAGTACTGAAGCTTTCCTT. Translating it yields CASSSQGASTEAFL.